This record concerns one T cell receptor (beta chain) sequence. This sample was included in a study of blood T cells in healthy people across ages. Combining a sample-barcoded 5' primer with a J-beta primer mix, a second PCR ran for about 7 to 12 cycles. MiXCR, applied by TCRdb to the 5' RACE reads, yields one record per CDR3 protein. The sample holds roughly 1,300,000 distinct CDR3 sequences, 59% seen once. The CDR3 consists of 13 residues. The sequence derives from a man aged 18 to 29 in good health. Sequenced: blood. V usage is TRBV12-3 or TRBV12-4 and J usage is TRBJ2-5; 7 bases align to TRBD2. The last part of the DNA fits TRBJ2-7 better; the J call may be wrong. The CDR3 spells CASSFGTISEQYF. DNA of the CDR3: TGTGCCAGCAGTTTTGGGACTATCTCCGAGCAGTACTTC.